One and the same sample provided the 31 T cell receptor beta chains below, sequenced in a study of T cell responses to AZD1222 COVID-19 vaccine. Assay used: immunoSEQ multiplex PCR; TCRdb lists only in-frame clones, some missing. The table has 90,000 to 120,000 clones, about 85% seen once. This material consisted of peripheral blood, taken 28 days after the second AZD1222 dose. These TCRs come from an adult who received the AZD1222 COVID-19 vaccine.

The chain couples TRBV6-2 or TRBV6-3 to TRBJ1-6; 8 bases match TRBD1. Germline CDR1 is MNHEY and CDR2 is SVGEGT. The CDR3 is made up of 17 amino acids. After removal of 2 bases from V and 5 bases from J, the junction contained 8 bases not matched to a gene. The CDR3 sequence is CASSYPAGGRDNSPLHF. Here the CDR3 DNA reads TGTGCCAGCAGTTACCCTGCAGGGGGCCGGGATAATTCACCCCTCCACTTT.

The rearrangement links TRBV27 to TRBJ1-2; 9 bases line up with TRBD1. Unmatched junction bases numbered 10, after V lost 5 bases and J lost 6 bases. Germline CDR1 reads MNHEY; CDR2 reads SMNVEV (reference sequence). This CDR3 is 15 amino acids long. The CDR3 DNA reads as TGTGCCAGCAGTAGGTCCCGGGACAGGGACAATGGCTACACCTTC. Translation gives CASSRSRDRDNGYTF.

The V gene is TRBV5-1, the J gene TRBJ2-5, with TRBD2 matching 7 bases. Unmatched junction bases numbered 7, after V lost 4 bases and J lost 4 bases. Germline V lookup: CDR1 SGHRS, CDR2 YFSETQ. The CDR3 length is 14 residues. The CDR3 region has the DNA TGCGCCAGCAGCGGGGGGGAGGTCAGAGAGACCCAGTACTTC. This translates into CASSGGEVRETQYF.

This chain links TRBV7-6 with TRBJ2-7; 11 bases line up with TRBD2. The CDR3 runs to 16 residues. Looked up from germline, CDR1 is SGHVS and CDR2 is FNYEAQ. Germline trimming cut 2 bases from V and 3 bases from J; bases unmatched to any gene: 6. The CDR3 loop reads CASSLSFGTSGYEQYF. DNA of the CDR3: TGTGCCAGCAGCTTATCTTTCGGGACTAGCGGCTACGAGCAGTACTTC.

The V gene is TRBV3-1 (or the pseudogene TRBV3-2), the J gene TRBJ1-2, with no clear D. Looked up from germline, CDR1 is LGHDT and CDR2 is YNNKEL (reference sequence). This CDR3 is 15 amino acids long. V was pared by 4 bases and J by 0 bases, with 12 bases between. CDR3 in amino acids: CASSRTEYPNYGYTF. CDR3 sequence (DNA): TGTGCCAGCAGCCGGACGGAATATCCTAACTATGGCTACACCTTC.

This clone was detected only once. The V call is TRBV12-3 or TRBV12-4, the J call TRBJ1-3; D is unresolved. Trimming took 5 bases from V and 2 from J, leaving 7 bases between them. The length of the CDR3 is 13 residues. CDR3 region: CASSPQAGNTIYF. The CDR3 DNA reads TGTGCCAGCAGTCCCCAAGCTGGAAACACCATATATTTT.

This clone has more than one count but fewer than ten. The CDR3 DNA sequence: TGTGCCAGCAGTTTAGGACAGGGACATCAGCCCCAGCATTTT. Amino acids: CASSLGQGHQPQHF. The V gene is TRBV28, the J gene TRBJ1-5, with TRBD1 matching over 8 bases. Germline loops: CDR1 MDHEN, CDR2 SYDVKM. This CDR3 contains 14 residues. V shed 2 bases, J shed 5 bases, and the junction held 2 bases outside the gene matches.

The chain links TRBV28 to TRBJ1-1, with D possibly being TRBD1 (6 bases). Looked up from germline, CDR1 is MDHEN and CDR2 is SYDVKM. The CDR3 is 15 amino acids. The V and J ends lost 4 bases and 4 bases respectively, with 16 bases between them. The CDR3 DNA follows: TGTGCCAGCAGTTCCCAATGGGGGGCGGGCACTGAAGCTTTCTTT. Translating it yields CASSSQWGAGTEAFF.

The chain combines TRBV5-4 with TRBJ2-7; 7 bases map to TRBD1. This CDR3 has 13 amino acids. Germline trimming cut 4 bases from V and 9 bases from J; bases unmatched to any gene: 10. The germline gives CDR1 SGHNT, CDR2 YYREEE (reference sequence). CDR3 sequence: CASSGGQVQTQYF. CDR3 DNA sequence: TGTGCCAGCAGCGGTGGACAGGTCCAAACGCAGTACTTC. The whole variable domain, filled in from reference TRBV5-4 and TRBJ2-7, reads ETGVTQSPTHLIKTRGQQVTLRCSSQSGHNTVSWYQQALGQGPQFIFQYYREEENGRGNFPPRFSGLQFPNYSSELNVNALELDDSALYLCASSGGQVQTQYFGPGTRLTVT.

The V and J genes are TRBV2 and TRBJ1-5; D might be TRBD1 (5 bases). This CDR3 is built from 14 residues. V was pared by 7 bases and J by 7 bases, with 17 bases between. Germline CDR1 and CDR2: SNHLY and FYNNEI. The chain's CDR3 is CASNRGFQRQPQHF. In DNA form, the CDR3 reads TGTGCCAGCAACCGGGGCTTCCAGAGGCAGCCCCAGCATTTT. The complete variable domain, with remaining parts taken from reference TRBV2 and TRBJ1-5, reads EPEVTQTPSHQVTQMGQEVILRCVPISNHLYFYWYRQILGQKVEFLVSFYNNEISEKSEIFDDQFSVERPDGSNFTLKIRSTKLEDSAMYFCASNRGFQRQPQHFGDGTRLSIL.

V gene TRBV11-2 combines with J gene TRBJ1-2; TRBD1 matches at 10 bases. This CDR3 region has 14 residues. Per germline, CDR1 SGHAT and CDR2 FQNNGV. Losses at the gene ends were 5 bases for V and 5 bases for J; bases not matched to a gene: 5. The CDR3 is CASSKPGQGYGYTF. The CDR3, as DNA: TGTGCCAGCAGCAAGCCGGGACAGGGGTATGGCTACACCTTC.

This chain links TRBV2 with TRBJ1-6; the match to TRBD1 covers 8 bases. CDR3 length: 15 amino acids. Germline assignment: CDR1 SNHLY and CDR2 FYNNEI. The V gene end was trimmed by 3 bases and the J gene end by 9 bases; junction bases not matched to a gene: 7. CDR3 sequence (DNA): TGTGCCAGCAGTGAGATTGGACAGGGACCTTCACCCCTCCACTTT. This codes for CASSEIGQGPSPLHF. The full variable domain, completed using reference TRBV2 and TRBJ1-6, is EPEVTQTPSHQVTQMGQEVILRCVPISNHLYFYWYRQILGQKVEFLVSFYNNEISEKSEIFDDQFSVERPDGSNFTLKIRSTKLEDSAMYFCASSEIGQGPSPLHFGNGTRLTVT.

Only one count was recorded for this clone. J is TRBJ1-5 and V is TRBV3-1 (or the pseudogene TRBV3-2), with D maybe TRBD1 (5 bases). This CDR3 has 15 amino acids. Germline values: CDR1 LGHDT, CDR2 YNNKEL (reference sequence). V was cut by 3 bases and J by 8 bases, with 17 bases left in between. The CDR3 region is CASSHSLGSGEPQHF. The CDR3 DNA reads TGTGCCAGCAGCCACTCCCTCGGTTCGGGGGAGCCCCAGCATTTT.

The chain recombines TRBV4-2 with TRBJ1-5; a possible D gene is TRBD1 (6 bases). CDR1 is LGHNA, CDR2 YNFKEQ, per germline. This CDR3 is built from 15 residues. V shed 1 base and J shed 2 bases, with 9 bases lying between them. CDR3 sequence reads: CASSQGPGGNQPQHF. CDR3 sequence (DNA): TGTGCCAGCAGCCAAGGCCCAGGGGGCAATCAGCCCCAGCATTTT.

The chain recombines TRBV5-6 with TRBJ1-2, with D unresolved. The CDR3 extends over 12 amino acids. Germline lookup yields CDR1 SGHDT and CDR2 YYEEEE. V gave up 0 bases and J gave up 8 bases, with 8 bases separating them. CDR3 region: CASSLVGYGYTF. The CDR3 bases are TGTGCCAGCAGCTTGGTTGGATACGGCTACACCTTC.

This chain links TRBV12-2 with TRBJ2-3; the table gives TRBD2 as D, unverified against the DNA. TRBV12-2 is deemed a pseudogene. The CDR3 totals 13 residues. The CDR3 DNA sequence: TGTGCAAGTCGCTTAGTAGTTTTAGATACGCAGTATTTT. It yields the protein CASRLVVLDTQYF.

The chain has TRBV9 and TRBJ1-3, with 8 bases that match TRBD1. Germline V lookup: CDR1 SGDLS, CDR2 YYNGEE. V gave up 3 bases and J gave up 0 bases; unmatched junction bases: 2. The length of the CDR3 is 15 residues. In nucleotides, the CDR3 is TGTGCCAGCAGCGAACAGGGGGGCTCTGGAAACACCATATATTTT. Translating it yields CASSEQGGSGNTIYF.

The CDR3 here is CATSDSGTEVGYTF. The CDR3 DNA reads TGTGCCACCAGTGATTCCGGGACAGAGGTTGGCTACACCTTC. The chain joins TRBV24-1 to TRBJ1-2; the match to TRBD1 covers 7 bases. Germline V gene lookup returns CDR1 KGHDR and CDR2 SFDVKD. V lost 2 bases and J lost 7; bases outside the gene matches: 6. The CDR3 contains 14 residues.

This chain links TRBV18 with TRBJ2-7, with D hard to call. In germline, CDR1 is KGHSH, CDR2 LQKENI. This CDR3 region has 18 residues. Trimming shortened V by 1 base and J by 2 bases, and 21 bases separated the two germline ends. The CDR3, as DNA: TGTGCCAGCTCACCACTTCCCAGAACCCGAGGCCCCACCTACGAGCAGTACTTC. It codes for CASSPLPRTRGPTYEQYF.

V gene TRBV5-6 combines with J gene TRBJ1-1; D remains unclear. The V gene's germline CDR1 is SGHDT and CDR2 YYEEEE. The CDR3 is made up of 11 amino acids. Trimming removed 4 bases from V and 6 bases from J, with 7 bases in between. The CDR3 DNA sequence: TGTGCCAGCAGCCGGAGAGCTGAAGCTTTCTTT. The encoded protein is CASSRRAEAFF.

This rearrangement joins TRBV27 to TRBJ2-1, with 9 bases aligning to TRBD2. The CDR3 extends over 18 amino acids. The germline V gene encodes CDR1 MNHEY and CDR2 SMNVEV (reference sequence). V trimming: 4 bases; J trimming: 7 bases; junction bases outside the gene matches: 17. Here the CDR3 reads CASSSGPGPSGVGNEQFF. The CDR3 coding sequence is TGTGCCAGCAGTTCCGGGCCCGGACCTAGCGGGGTGGGGAATGAGCAGTTCTTC.

Here the CDR3 DNA reads TGTGCCAGCAGCCCTACTGGCGGGGCGTACACTGAAGCTTTCTTT. It specifies CASSPTGGAYTEAFF. The J gene is TRBJ1-1, the V gene TRBV11-3; the D gene is possibly TRBD1 (5 bases). Germline-derived CDR1 and CDR2 are SGHNT and YENEEA. CDR3 length: 15 residues. The ends were cut back, 5 bases at V and 3 bases at J, with 16 bases in the middle.

The J gene is TRBJ1-4, the V gene TRBV3-1 (or the pseudogene TRBV3-2), with D perhaps matching TRBD1 (5 bases). This CDR3 has 15 residues. The germline CDR1 and CDR2 sequences are LGHDT and YNNKEL (reference sequence). V lost 1 base and J 8 bases, leaving 14 bases between the germline ends. The chain's CDR3 is CASSQVLVGGEKLFF. The CDR3 DNA sequence: TGTGCCAGCAGCCAAGTGTTGGTTGGGGGAGAAAAACTGTTTTTT.

The chain is built from TRBV27 and TRBJ2-1; D ambiguous. The CDR3 spans 14 residues. In germline, CDR1 is MNHEY, CDR2 SMNVEV (reference sequence). Between the trimmed V and J ends, which lost 4 bases and 4 bases, there was a span of 11 bases. CDR3 sequence (DNA): TGTGCCAGCAGTTCCCCATCTGTATACAATGAGCAGTTCTTC. Translating gives CASSSPSVYNEQFF.

This clone is medium-sized (0.01 to 0.1%) in the sample. The chain has TRBV4-3 and TRBJ2-2, with D hard to call. The CDR3 extends over 14 amino acids. Germline V lookup: CDR1 LGHNA, CDR2 YSLEER. Trimming pared 1 base from V and 4 bases from J, leaving 7 bases between. CDR3 in amino acids: CASSQGPGTGELFF. DNA of the CDR3: TGCGCCAGCAGCCAAGGGCCAGGCACCGGGGAGCTGTTTTTT.

The chain uses TRBV6-5 and TRBJ2-7; D uncertain. The V end was cut by 4 bases, the J end by 5 bases, with 12 bases between. Germline CDR1 and CDR2: MNHEY and SVGAGI. CDR3 length: 13 amino acids. The CDR3 DNA reads TGTGCCAGCAGTTTAGGGCGTGGCGACGAGCAGTACTTC. It codes for CASSLGRGDEQYF.

CDR3 residues: CASSSSSYEQYF. The CDR3 DNA reads as TGTGCCAGCAGCTCGAGCTCCTACGAGCAGTACTTC. The V and J genes are TRBV3-1 (or the pseudogene TRBV3-2) and TRBJ2-7, with no clear D. The germline V gene encodes CDR1 LGHDT and CDR2 YNNKEL (reference sequence). There are 12 residues in the CDR3. Trimming took 5 bases from V and 0 from J, leaving 5 bases between them.

This chain uses TRBV12-3 or TRBV12-4 with TRBJ2-7; possibly TRBD2 for D (6 bases). V lost 6 bases, J lost 7 bases, and 10 bases lay in between. The CDR3 covers 11 residues. The CDR3 region is CASSQAGEQYF. In DNA, the CDR3 is TGTGCCAGCAGCCAGGCGGGGGAGCAGTACTTC.

The V gene is TRBV24-1, the J gene TRBJ1-5; the match to TRBD1 covers 10 bases. The trim removed 2 bases at V and 5 bases at J, leaving 2 bases unmatched. In germline, CDR1 is KGHDR, CDR2 SFDVKD. This CDR3 comprises 15 residues. The CDR3: CATSDSGTGDQPQHF. Here the CDR3 DNA reads TGTGCCACCAGTGATTCCGGGACAGGGGATCAGCCCCAGCATTTT.

This chain connects TRBV2 to TRBJ1-4; D call uncertain. Trimming pared 8 bases from V and 8 bases from J, leaving 6 bases between. The CDR3 has 10 amino acids. Germline-derived CDR1 and CDR2 are SNHLY and FYNNEI. The CDR3 loop reads CASGLEKLFF. CDR3 in DNA: TGTGCCAGCGGTCTAGAAAAACTGTTTTTT.

V gene TRBV28 combines with J gene TRBJ1-2; no clear D. CDR1 is MDHEN, CDR2 SYDVKM, per germline. V was shortened by 4 bases and J by 1 base, with 4 bases between the two germline ends. This CDR3 region has 12 residues. The CDR3 protein is CASSSVNYGYTF. The CDR3 nucleotides read TGTGCCAGCAGTTCTGTTAACTATGGCTACACCTTC.